This TCR beta chain was captured in a study of vaccination and CD4 T cells after COVID-19. In the study overall: Six males and four females constituted the convalescent cohort, two of whom were Hispanic.

As to treatment: approximately nine-day PBMC culture with coronavirus spike peptide pools or control peptides (ViraFEST assay). ViraFEST stimulated the growth of antigen-specific T cells using peptide pools and subsequently profiled their TCRs by sequencing. Nucleocapsid antibodies negative before and after vaccination showed an absence of prior SARS-CoV-2 infection in the healthy vaccine recipients. With the Oncomine TCR Beta short-read assay, DNA from cultured CD4+ T cells was sequenced. In this case, cultured CD4+ T cells provided the extracted genomic DNA. TCRdb reanalysed the PCR reads using MiXCR and keeps one entry per CDR3 protein. The sample includes 20,000 to 25,000 distinct CDR3 sequences, under 80% of them seen just once. A remark on this clonotype: Its specificity is not known.

This TCR was sampled from a human donor who received a COVID-19 vaccine. The starting material was CD4+ T cells from blood, cultured in vitro, obtained before SARS-CoV-2 vaccination.

The CDR3 region is CASLGVGYEQYF. DNA of the CDR3: TGTGCCAGCCTCGGGGTAGGCTACGAGCAGTACTTC. The chain couples TRBV6-1 to TRBJ2-7, with D perhaps matching TRBD2 (5 bases). Germline CDR1 is MNHNS and CDR2 is SASEGT. Trimming removed 8 bases at V and 3 bases at J, with 11 bases between. The CDR3 runs to 12 residues.